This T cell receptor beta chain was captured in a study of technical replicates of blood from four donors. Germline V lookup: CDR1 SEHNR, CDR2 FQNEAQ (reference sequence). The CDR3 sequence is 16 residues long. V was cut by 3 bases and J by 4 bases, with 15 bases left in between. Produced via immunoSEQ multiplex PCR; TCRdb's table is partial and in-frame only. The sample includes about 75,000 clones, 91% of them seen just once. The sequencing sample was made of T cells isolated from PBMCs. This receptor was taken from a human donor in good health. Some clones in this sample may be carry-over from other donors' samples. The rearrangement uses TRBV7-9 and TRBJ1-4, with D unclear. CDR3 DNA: TGTGCCAGCAGCTTTCGCAGCCCGGGTGATAATGAAAAACTGTTTTTT. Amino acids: CASSFRSPGDNEKLFF. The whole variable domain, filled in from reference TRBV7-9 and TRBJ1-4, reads DTGVSQNPRHKITKRGQNVTFRCDPISEHNRLYWYRQTLGQGPEFLTYFQNEAQLEKSRLLSDRFSAERPKGSFSTLEIQRTEQGDSAMYLCASSFRSPGDNEKLFFGSGTQLSVL.